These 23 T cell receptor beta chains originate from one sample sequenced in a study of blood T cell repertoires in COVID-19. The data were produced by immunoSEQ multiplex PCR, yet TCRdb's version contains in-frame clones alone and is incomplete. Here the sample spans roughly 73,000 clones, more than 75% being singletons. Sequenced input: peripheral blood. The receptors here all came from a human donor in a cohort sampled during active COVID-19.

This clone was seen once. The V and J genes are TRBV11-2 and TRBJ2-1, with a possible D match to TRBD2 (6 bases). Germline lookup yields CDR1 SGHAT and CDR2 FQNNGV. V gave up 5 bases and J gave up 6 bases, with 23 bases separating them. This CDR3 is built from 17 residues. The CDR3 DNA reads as TGTGCCAGCAGCAGTAACCTTCAGGAGGGCCCTCGCAATGAGCAGTTCTTC. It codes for CASSSNLQEGPRNEQFF.

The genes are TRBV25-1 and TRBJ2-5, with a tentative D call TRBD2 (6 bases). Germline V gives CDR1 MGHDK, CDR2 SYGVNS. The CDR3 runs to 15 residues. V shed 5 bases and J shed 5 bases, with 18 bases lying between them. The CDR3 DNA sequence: TGTGCCAGCAGTCCTTTAGCGGAGACCTTGGAGACCCAGTACTTC. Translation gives CASSPLAETLETQYF.

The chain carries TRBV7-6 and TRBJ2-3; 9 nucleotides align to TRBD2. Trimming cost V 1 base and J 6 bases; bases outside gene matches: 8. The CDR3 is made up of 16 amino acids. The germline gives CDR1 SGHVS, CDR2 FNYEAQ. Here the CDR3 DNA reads TGTGCCAGCAGCTTAGATTTCGCGGGAGGGGCCGATACGCAGTATTTT. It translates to CASSLDFAGGADTQYF. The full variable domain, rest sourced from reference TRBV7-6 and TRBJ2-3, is GAGVSQSPRYKVTKRGQDVALRCDPISGHVSLYWYRQALGQGPEFLTYFNYEAQQDKSGLPNDRFSAERPEGSISTLTIQRTEQRDSAMYRCASSLDFAGGADTQYFGPGTRLTVL.

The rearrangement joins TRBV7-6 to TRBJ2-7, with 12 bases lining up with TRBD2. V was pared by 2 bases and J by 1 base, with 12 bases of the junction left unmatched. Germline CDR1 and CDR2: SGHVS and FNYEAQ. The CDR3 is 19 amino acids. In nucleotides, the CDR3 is TGTGCCAGCAGCTTATCTCTAGCGGGAGGGAGGGTTAAGTCCTACGAGCAGTACGTC. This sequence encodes CASSLSLAGGRVKSYEQYV.

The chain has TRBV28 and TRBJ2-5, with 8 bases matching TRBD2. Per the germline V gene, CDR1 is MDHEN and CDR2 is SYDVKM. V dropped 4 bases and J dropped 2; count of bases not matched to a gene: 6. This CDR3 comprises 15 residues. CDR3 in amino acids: CASSSPGGGQETQYF. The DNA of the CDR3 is TGTGCCAGCAGTTCCCCCGGGGGGGGGCAAGAGACCCAGTACTTC.

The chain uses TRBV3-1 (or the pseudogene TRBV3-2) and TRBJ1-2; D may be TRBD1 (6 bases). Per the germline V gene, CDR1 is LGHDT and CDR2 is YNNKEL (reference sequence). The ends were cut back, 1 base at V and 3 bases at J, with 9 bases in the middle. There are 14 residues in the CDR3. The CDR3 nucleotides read TGTGCCAGCAGCCAAGCGGGGGGCGACTATGGCTACACCTTC. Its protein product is CASSQAGGDYGYTF.

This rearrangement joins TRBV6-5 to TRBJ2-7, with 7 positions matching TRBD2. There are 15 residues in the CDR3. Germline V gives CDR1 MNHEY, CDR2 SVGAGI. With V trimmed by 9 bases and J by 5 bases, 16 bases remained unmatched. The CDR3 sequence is CASHGANAGANEQYF. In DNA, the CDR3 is TGTGCCAGTCACGGAGCAAACGCGGGAGCCAACGAGCAGTACTTC.

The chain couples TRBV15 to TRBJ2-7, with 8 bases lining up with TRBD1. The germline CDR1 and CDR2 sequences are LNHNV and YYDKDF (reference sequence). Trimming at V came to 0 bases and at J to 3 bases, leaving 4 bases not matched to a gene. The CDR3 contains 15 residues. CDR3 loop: CATSRDRTGSYEQYF. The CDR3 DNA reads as TGTGCCACCAGCAGAGATCGGACAGGGAGCTACGAGCAGTACTTC.

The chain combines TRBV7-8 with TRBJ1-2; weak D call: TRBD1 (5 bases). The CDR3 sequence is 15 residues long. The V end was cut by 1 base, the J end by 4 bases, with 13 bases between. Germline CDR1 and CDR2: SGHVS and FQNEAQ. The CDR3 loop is CASSLVAIGGYGYTF. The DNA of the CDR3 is TGTGCCAGCAGCTTAGTGGCGATCGGGGGCTATGGCTACACCTTC.

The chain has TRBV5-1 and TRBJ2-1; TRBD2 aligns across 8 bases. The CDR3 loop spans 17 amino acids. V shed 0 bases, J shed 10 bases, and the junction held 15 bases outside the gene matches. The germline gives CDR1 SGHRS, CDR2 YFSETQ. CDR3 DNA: TGCGCCAGCAGCTTGGGGGACCGAGCGGGAGTCGGACAGGAGCAGTTCTTC. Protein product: CASSLGDRAGVGQEQFF.

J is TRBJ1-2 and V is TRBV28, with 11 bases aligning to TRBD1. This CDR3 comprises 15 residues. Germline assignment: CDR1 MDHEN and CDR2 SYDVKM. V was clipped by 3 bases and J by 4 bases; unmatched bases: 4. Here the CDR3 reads CASSFPGQGVYGYTF. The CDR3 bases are TGTGCCAGCAGTTTCCCGGGACAGGGGGTCTATGGCTACACCTTC.

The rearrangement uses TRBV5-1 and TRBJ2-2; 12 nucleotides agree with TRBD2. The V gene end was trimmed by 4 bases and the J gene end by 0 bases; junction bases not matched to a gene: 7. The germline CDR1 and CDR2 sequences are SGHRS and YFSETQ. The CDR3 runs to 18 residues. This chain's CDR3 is CASSPGLAGRSNTGELFF. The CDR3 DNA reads TGCGCCAGCAGCCCAGGACTAGCGGGAAGATCGAACACCGGGGAGCTGTTTTTT.

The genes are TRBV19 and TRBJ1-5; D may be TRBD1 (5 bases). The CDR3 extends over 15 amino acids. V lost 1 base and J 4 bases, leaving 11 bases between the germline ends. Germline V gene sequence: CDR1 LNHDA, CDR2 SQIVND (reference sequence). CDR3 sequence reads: CASSIAGGVNQPQHF. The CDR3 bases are TGTGCCAGTAGTATAGCCGGGGGGGTGAATCAGCCCCAGCATTTT.

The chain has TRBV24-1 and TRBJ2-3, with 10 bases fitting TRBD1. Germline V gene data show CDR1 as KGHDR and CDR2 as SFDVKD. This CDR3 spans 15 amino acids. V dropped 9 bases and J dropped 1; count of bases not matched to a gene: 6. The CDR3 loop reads CATGGGTGGTDTQYF. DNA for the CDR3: TGTGCCACCGGGGGGGGGACAGGGGGCACAGATACGCAGTATTTT.

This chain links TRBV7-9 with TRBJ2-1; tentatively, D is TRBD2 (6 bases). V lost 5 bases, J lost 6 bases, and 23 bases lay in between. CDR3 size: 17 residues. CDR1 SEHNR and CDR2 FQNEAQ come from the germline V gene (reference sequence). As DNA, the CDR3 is TGTGCCAGCAGCCCCCGTGGTAGCGGAGAGGGGTTCAATGAGCAGTTCTTC. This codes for CASSPRGSGEGFNEQFF. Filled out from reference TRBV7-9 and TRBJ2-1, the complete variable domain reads DTGVSQNPRHKITKRGQNVTFRCDPISEHNRLYWYRQTLGQGPEFLTYFQNEAQLEKSRLLSDRFSAERPKGSFSTLEIQRTEQGDSAMYLCASSPRGSGEGFNEQFFGPGTRLTVL.

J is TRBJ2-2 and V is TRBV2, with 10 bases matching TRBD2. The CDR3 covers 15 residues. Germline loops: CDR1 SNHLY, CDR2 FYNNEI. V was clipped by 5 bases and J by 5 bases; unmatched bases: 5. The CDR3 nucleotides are TGTGCCAGCAGTAGCGGGAGGGCGGGAACCGGGGAGCTGTTTTTT. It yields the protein CASSSGRAGTGELFF.

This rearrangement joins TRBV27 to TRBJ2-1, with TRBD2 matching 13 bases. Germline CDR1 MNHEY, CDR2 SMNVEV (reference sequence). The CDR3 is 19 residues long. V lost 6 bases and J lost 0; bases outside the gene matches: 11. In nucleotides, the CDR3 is TGTGCCAGCAGAAAGAGCGGACTAGCGGGAGCCAGCTCCTACAATGAGCAGTTCTTC. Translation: CASRKSGLAGASSYNEQFF.

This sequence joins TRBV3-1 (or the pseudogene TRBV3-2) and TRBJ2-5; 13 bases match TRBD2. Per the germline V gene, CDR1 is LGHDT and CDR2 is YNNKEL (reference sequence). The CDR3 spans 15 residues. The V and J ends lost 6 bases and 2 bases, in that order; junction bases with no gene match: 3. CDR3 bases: TGTGCCAGCAGTCCGACTAGCGGGGGGCAAGAGACCCAGTACTTC. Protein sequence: CASSPTSGGQETQYF.

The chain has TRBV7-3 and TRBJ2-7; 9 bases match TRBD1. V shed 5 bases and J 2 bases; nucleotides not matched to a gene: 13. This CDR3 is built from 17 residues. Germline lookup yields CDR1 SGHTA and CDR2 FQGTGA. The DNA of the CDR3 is TGTGCCAGCAGCCCCAAGCCCGGGACAGGGAGGCCCTACGAGCAGTACGTC. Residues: CASSPKPGTGRPYEQYV.

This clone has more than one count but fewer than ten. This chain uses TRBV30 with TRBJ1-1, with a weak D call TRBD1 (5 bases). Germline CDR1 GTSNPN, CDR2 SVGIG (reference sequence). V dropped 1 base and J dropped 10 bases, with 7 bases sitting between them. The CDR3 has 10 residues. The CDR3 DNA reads TGTGCCTGGAGTGACAGGAGAGCTTTCTTT. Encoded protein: CAWSDRRAFF.

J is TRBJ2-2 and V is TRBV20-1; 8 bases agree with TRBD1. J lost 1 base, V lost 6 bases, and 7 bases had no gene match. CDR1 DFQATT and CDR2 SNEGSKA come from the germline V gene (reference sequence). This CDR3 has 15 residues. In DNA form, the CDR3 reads TGCAGTGCCAGTCAGGGGGCGAGGAACACCGGGGAGCTGTTTTTT. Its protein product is CSASQGARNTGELFF.

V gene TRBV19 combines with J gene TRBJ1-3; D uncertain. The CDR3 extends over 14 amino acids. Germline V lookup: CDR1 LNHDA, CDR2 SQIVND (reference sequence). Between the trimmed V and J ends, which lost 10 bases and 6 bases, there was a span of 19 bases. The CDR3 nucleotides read TGTGCCACCCGAGTTGAGGTGGCCACAAACACCATATATTTT. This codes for CATRVEVATNTIYF.

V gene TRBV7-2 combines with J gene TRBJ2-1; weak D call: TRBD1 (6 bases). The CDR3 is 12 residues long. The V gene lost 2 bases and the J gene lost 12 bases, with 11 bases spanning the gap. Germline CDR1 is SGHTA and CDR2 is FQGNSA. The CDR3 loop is CASSLSQGWQFF. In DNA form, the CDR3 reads TGTGCCAGCAGCTTAAGTCAGGGGTGGCAGTTCTTC.